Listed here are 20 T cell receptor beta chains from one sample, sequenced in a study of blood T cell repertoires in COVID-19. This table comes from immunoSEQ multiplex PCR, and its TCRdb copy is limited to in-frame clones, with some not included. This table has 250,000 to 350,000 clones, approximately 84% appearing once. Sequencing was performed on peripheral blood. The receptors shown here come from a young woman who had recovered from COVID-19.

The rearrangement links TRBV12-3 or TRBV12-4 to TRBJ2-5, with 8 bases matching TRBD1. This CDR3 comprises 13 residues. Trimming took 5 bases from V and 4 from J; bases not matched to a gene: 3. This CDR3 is CASSPGTGETQYF. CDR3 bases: TGTGCCAGCAGTCCGGGGACAGGAGAGACCCAGTACTTC.

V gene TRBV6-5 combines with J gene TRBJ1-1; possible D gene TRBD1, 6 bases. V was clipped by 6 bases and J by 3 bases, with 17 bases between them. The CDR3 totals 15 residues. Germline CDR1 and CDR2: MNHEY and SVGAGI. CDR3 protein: CASRPEQGGYTEAFF. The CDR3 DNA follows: TGTGCCAGCAGACCCGAACAGGGAGGGTACACTGAAGCTTTCTTT.

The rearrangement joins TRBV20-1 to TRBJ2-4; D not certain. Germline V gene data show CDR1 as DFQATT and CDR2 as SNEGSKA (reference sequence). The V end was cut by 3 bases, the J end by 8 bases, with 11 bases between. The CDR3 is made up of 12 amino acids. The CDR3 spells CSASSPRDIQYF. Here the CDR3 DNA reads TGCAGTGCTAGTTCGCCCCGGGACATTCAGTACTTC.

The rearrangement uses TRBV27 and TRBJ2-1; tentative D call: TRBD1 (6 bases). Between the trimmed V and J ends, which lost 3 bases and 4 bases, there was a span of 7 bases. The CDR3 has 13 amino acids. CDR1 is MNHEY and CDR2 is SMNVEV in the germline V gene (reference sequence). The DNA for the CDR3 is TGTGCCAGCAGTTTGGACAGATACAATGAGCAGTTCTTC. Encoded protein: CASSLDRYNEQFF.

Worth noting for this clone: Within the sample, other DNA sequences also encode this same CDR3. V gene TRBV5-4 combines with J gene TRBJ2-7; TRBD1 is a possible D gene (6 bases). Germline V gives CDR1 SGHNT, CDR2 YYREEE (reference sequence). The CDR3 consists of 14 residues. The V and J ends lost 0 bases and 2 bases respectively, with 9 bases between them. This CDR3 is CASSLGGTTYEQYF. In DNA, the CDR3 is TGTGCCAGCAGCTTGGGTGGGACAACCTACGAGCAGTACTTC.

The CDR3 nucleotides read TGTGCCAGTAGGACAGGTCACGGCTACACCTTC. This sequence encodes CASRTGHGYTF. The chain has TRBV19 and TRBJ1-2; D is possibly TRBD1 (6 bases). The CDR3 is made up of 11 amino acids. V shed 6 bases and J shed 8 bases, with 10 bases lying between them. Germline V gives CDR1 LNHDA, CDR2 SQIVND (reference sequence).

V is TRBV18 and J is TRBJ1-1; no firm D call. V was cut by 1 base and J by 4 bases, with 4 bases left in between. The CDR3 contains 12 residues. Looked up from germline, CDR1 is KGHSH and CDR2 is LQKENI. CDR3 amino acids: CASSPLSTEAFF. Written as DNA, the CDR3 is TGTGCCAGCTCACCACTCAGCACTGAAGCTTTCTTT.

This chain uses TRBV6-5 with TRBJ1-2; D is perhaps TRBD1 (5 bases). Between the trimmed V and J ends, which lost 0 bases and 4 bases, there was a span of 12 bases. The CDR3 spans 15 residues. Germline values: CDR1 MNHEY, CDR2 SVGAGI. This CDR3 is CASSYSTGLLYGYTF. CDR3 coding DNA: TGTGCCAGCAGTTACTCTACAGGCCTCCTCTATGGCTACACCTTC.

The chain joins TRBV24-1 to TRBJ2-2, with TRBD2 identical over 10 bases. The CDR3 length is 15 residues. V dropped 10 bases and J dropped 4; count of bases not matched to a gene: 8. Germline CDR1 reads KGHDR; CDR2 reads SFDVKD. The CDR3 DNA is TGTGCCACGTCCGGGACTAGCGATAGCACCGGGGAGCTGTTTTTT. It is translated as CATSGTSDSTGELFF.

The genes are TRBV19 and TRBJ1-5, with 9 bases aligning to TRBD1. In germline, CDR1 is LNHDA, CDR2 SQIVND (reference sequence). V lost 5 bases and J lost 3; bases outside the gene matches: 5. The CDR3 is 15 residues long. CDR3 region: CASSGGTGPNQPQHF. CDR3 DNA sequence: TGTGCCAGTAGTGGAGGGACAGGGCCCAATCAGCCCCAGCATTTT.

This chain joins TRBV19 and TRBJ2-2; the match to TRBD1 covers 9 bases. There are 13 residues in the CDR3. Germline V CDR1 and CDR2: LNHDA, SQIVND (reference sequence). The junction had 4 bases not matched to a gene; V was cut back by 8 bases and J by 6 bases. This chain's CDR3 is CASWDRDAGELFF. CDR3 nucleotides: TGTGCCAGTTGGGACAGGGACGCCGGGGAGCTGTTTTTT.

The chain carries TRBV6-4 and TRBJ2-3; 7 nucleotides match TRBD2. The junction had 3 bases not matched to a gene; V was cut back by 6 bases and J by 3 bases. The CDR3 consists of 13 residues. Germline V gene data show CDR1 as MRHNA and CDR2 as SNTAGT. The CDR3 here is CASSLAETDTQYF. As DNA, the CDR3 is TGTGCCAGCAGCCTAGCGGAAACAGATACGCAGTATTTT.

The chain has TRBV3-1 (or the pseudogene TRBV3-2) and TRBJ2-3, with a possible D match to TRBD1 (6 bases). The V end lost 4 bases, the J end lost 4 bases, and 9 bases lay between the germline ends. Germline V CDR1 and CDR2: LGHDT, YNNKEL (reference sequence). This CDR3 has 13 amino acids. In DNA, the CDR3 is TGTGCCAGCAGCCCGAGACAGGCAGATACGCAGTATTTT. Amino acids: CASSPRQADTQYF.

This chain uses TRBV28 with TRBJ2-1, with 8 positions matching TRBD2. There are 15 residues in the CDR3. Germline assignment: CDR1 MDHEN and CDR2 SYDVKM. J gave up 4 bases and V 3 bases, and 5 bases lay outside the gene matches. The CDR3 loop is CASSFRGGTYNEQFF. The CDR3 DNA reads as TGTGCCAGCAGTTTCCGCGGGGGGACTTACAATGAGCAGTTCTTC.

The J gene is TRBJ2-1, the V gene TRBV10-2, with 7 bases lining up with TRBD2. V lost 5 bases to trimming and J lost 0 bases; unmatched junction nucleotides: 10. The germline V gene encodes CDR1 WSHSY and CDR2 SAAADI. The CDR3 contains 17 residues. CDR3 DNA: TGCGCCAGCAGTTTGCCCTTACCTAGCGGCTCCTACAATGAGCAGTTCTTC. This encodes CASSLPLPSGSYNEQFF.

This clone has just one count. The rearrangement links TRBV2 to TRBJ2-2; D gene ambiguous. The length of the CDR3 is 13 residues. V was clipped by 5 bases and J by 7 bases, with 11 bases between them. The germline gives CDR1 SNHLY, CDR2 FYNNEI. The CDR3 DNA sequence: TGTGCCAGCAGTCTGAGAAGAGGCGGGGAGCTGTTTTTT. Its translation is CASSLRRGGELFF.

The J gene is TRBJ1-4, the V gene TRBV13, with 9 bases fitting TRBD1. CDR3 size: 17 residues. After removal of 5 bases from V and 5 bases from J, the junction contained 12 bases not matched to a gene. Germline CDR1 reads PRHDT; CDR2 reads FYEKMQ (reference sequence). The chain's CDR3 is CASSEKRAGTGNEKLFF. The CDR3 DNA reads TGTGCCAGCAGCGAGAAGAGAGCCGGGACAGGGAATGAAAAACTGTTTTTT.

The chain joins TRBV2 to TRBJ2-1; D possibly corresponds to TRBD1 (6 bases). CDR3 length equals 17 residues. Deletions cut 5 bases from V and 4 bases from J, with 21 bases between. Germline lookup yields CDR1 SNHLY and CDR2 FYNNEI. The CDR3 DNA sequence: TGTGCCAGCAGTCCCATGAATAGGGGGAAGGAATACAATGAGCAGTTCTTC. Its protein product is CASSPMNRGKEYNEQFF.

The CDR3 loop reads CASSLQLAGGYYEQYF. CDR3 DNA: TGTGCCAGCAGTTTACAACTAGCGGGGGGTTACTACGAGCAGTACTTC. The V call is TRBV27, the J call TRBJ2-7, with 12 bases matching TRBD2. The CDR3 is made up of 16 amino acids. From germline, CDR1 is MNHEY and CDR2 SMNVEV (reference sequence). V lost 2 bases, J lost 3 bases, and 5 bases stayed unmatched.

The CDR3 DNA reads as TGTGCCAGCCAGGGTCGAGAGACCCAGTACTTC. It is translated as CASQGRETQYF. V is TRBV12-3 or TRBV12-4 and J is TRBJ2-5; possibly TRBD1 for D (5 bases). V gave up 8 bases and J gave up 4 bases, with 8 bases separating them. This CDR3 contains 11 residues.